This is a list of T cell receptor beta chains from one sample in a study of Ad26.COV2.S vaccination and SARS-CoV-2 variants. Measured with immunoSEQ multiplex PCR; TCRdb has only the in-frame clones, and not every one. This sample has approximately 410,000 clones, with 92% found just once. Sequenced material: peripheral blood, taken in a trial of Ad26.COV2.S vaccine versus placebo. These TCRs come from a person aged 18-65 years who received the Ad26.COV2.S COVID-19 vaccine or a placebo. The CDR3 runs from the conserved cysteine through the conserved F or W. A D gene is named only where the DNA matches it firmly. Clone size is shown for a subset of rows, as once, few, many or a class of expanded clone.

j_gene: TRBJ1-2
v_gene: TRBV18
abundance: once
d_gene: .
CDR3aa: CASSLDGGGHYGYTF
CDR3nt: TGTGCCAGCTCACTAGATGGGGGCGGACACTATGGCTACACCTTC

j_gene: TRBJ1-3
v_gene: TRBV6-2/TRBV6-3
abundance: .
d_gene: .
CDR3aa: CASSRLQEGFGNTIYF
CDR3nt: TGTGCCAGCAGCCGCCTACAGGAGGGCTTCGGAAACACCATATATTTT

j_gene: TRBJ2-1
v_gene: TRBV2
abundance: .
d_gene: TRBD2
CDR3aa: CASSGTGGPYNEQFF
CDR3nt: TGTGCCAGCAGTGGTACGGGGGGGCCCTACAATGAGCAGTTCTTC

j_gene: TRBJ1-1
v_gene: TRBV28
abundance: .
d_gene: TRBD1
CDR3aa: CASSPVRQGSTEAFF
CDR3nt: TGTGCCAGCAGTCCCGTAAGACAGGGAAGCACTGAAGCTTTCTTT

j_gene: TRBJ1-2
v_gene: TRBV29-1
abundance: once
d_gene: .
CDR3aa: CSVESHGVGYTF
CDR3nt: TGCAGCGTTGAAAGTCACGGCGTTGGCTACACCTTC

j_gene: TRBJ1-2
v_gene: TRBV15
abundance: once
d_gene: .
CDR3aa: CATSRDQGHRGGYTF
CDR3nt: TGTGCCACCAGCAGAGATCAGGGGCATAGGGGTGGCTACACCTTC

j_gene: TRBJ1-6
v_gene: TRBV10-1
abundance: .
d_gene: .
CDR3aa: CASSSLKGSPLHF
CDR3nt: TGCGCCAGCAGTTCCCTCAAGGGTTCACCCCTCCACTTT

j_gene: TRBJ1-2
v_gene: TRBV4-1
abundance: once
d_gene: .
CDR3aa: CASSQDNSGHGYTF
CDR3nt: TGCGCCAGCAGCCAAGACAATAGTGGTCATGGCTACACCTTC

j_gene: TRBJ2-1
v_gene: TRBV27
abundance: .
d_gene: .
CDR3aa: CASSLSTGRYNEQFF
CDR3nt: TGTGCCAGCAGTTTATCCACAGGAAGGTACAATGAGCAGTTCTTC

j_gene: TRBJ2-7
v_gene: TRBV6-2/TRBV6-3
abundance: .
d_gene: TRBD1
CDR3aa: CASSFLQGVPPEQYF
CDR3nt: TGTGCCAGCAGTTTCTTACAGGGGGTGCCACCCGAGCAGTACTTC

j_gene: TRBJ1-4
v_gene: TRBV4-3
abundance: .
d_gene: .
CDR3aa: CASSQDRGGREKLFF
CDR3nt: TGCGCCAGCAGCCAAGATCGGGGGGGCCGGGAAAAACTGTTTTTT

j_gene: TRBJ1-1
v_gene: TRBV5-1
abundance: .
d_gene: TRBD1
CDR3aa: CASSLVGQGETEAFF
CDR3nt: TGCGCCAGCAGCTTGGTAGGGCAGGGGGAGACTGAAGCTTTCTTT

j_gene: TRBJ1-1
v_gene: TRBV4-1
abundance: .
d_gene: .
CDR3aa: CASSQDHQIEAFF
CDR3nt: TGCGCCAGCAGCCAAGATCATCAAATTGAAGCTTTCTTT

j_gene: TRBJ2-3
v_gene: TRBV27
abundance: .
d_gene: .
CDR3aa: CASSLLARVEKDTQYF
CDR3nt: TGTGCCAGCAGTTTATTAGCCAGGGTAGAAAAAGATACGCAGTATTTT

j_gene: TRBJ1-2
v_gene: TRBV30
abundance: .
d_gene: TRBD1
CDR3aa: CAWSGRDRRFYGYTF
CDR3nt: TGTGCCTGGAGTGGCCGGGACAGGAGATTCTATGGCTACACCTTC

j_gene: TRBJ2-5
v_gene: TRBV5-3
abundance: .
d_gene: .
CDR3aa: CARSKPGSSGQETQYF
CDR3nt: TGTGCCAGAAGCAAACCAGGGAGTTCGGGCCAAGAGACCCAGTACTTC

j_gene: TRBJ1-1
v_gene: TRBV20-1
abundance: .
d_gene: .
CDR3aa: CSGGGDTEAFF
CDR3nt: TGCAGTGGGGGAGGGGACACTGAAGCTTTCTTT

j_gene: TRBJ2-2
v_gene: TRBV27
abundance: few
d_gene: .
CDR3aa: CASRGGGLALTGELFF
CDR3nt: TGTGCCAGCAGGGGAGGGGGCCTCGCCCTCACCGGGGAGCTGTTTTTT

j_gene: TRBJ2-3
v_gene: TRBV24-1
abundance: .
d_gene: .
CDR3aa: CATSDYVGPTDTQYF
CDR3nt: TGTGCCACCAGTGATTACGTAGGCCCCACAGATACGCAGTATTTT

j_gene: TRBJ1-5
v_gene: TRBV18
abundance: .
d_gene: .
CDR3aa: CASSPWGGDQPQHF
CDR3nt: TGTGCCAGCTCACCATGGGGGGGCGATCAGCCCCAGCATTTT

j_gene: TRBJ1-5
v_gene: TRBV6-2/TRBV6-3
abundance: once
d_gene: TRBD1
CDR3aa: CASSYYGDRALRQPQHF
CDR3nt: TGTGCCAGCAGTTACTACGGAGACAGGGCCTTGCGGCAGCCCCAGCATTTT

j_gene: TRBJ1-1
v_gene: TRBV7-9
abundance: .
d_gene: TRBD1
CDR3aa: CASSILGQGMNTEAFF
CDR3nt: TGTGCCAGCAGCATATTAGGACAGGGGATGAACACTGAAGCTTTCTTT

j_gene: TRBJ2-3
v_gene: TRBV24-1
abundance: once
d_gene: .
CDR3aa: CATSAPSGDTQYF
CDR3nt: TGTGCCACCAGTGCCCCCTCGGGGGATACGCAGTATTTT

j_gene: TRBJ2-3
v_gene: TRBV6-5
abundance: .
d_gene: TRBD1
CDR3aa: CASSSGQGRDTQYF
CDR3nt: TGTGCCAGCAGTTCGGGACAGGGGCGGGATACGCAGTATTTT

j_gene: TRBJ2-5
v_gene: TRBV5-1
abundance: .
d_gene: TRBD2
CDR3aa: CASSPLGAGGISGTQYF
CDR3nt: TGCGCCAGCAGCCCACTTGGAGCGGGGGGAATATCCGGGACCCAGTACTTC

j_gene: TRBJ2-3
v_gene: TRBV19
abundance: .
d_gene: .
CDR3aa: CASSKLATPTDTQYF
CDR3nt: TGTGCCAGTAGTAAGTTAGCGACCCCCACAGATACGCAGTATTTT

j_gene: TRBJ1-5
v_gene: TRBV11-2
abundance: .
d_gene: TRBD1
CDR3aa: CASSPTGANQPQHF
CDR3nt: TGTGCCAGCAGCCCTACAGGGGCCAATCAGCCCCAGCATTTT

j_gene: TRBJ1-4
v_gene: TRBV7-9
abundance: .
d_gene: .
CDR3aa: CASSLGGGGATNEKLFF
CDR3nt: TGTGCCAGCAGCTTAGGTGGAGGGGGAGCAACTAATGAAAAACTGTTTTTT

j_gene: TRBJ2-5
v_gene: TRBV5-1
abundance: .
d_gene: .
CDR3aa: CASSWTTRDGTQYF
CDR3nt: TGCGCCAGCAGCTGGACAACCAGGGACGGGACCCAGTACTTC

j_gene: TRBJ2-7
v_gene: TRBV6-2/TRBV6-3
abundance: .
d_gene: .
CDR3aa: CASSSDGRSYEQYF
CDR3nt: TGTGCCAGCAGTTCGGACGGCCGCTCCTACGAGCAGTACTTC

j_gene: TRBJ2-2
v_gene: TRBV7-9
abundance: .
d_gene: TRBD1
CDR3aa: CASSSPGQGFFTGELFF
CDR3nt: TGTGCCAGCAGCTCCCCGGGACAGGGGTTTTTCACCGGGGAGCTGTTTTTT

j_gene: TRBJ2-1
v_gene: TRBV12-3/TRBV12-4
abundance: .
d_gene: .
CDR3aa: CASRRGTNNEQFF
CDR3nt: TGTGCCAGCAGACGGGGGACAAACAATGAGCAGTTCTTC

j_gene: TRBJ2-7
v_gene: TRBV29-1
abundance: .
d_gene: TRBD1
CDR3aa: CSVEEEQGYAYEQYF
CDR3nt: TGCAGCGTTGAAGAGGAACAGGGGTACGCCTACGAGCAGTACTTC